This passage covers 24 T cell receptor beta chains from one sample sequenced in a study of breast tumors, draining lymph nodes, adjacent tissues. TCRdb reprocessed the multiplex PCR reads with MiXCR, giving one entry per CDR3 protein. The data contain around 140,000 distinct CDR3 sequences, less than 35% of them singletons. Samples came from axillary lymph nodes draining the breast cancer. The sample taken for sequencing was axillary lymph node tissue. All receptors come from a female donor with breast cancer. Some clones in this sample may be carry-over from other donors' samples.

Ten or more counts support this clonotype. The chain carries TRBV19 and TRBJ1-3; D is possibly TRBD1 (6 bases). V was cut by 8 bases and J by 0 bases, with 14 bases left in between. Germline-derived CDR1 and CDR2 are LNHDA and SQIVND (reference sequence). The CDR3 sequence is 15 residues long. This CDR3 reads CASRRDTNSGNTIYF. In DNA, the CDR3 is TGTGCCAGTCGGCGGGACACCAACTCTGGAAACACCATATATTTT. The full variable domain, completed using reference TRBV19 and TRBJ1-3, is DGGITQSPKYLFRKEGQNVTLSCEQNLNHDAMYWYRQDPGQGLRLIYYSQIVNDFQKGDIAEGYSVSREKKESFPLTVTSAQKNPTAFYLCASRRDTNSGNTIYFGEGSWLTVV.

The V call is TRBV2, the J call TRBJ2-7; D not certain. The CDR3 spans 13 residues. CDR1 SNHLY and CDR2 FYNNEI come from the germline V gene. Trimming cost V 8 bases and J 9 bases, with 20 bases left between them. In DNA form, the CDR3 reads TGTGCCAGCCTACGGGCTACAGCATGCGGGCAGTACTTC. Encoded protein: CASLRATACGQYF.

V and J are TRBV18 and TRBJ1-1; D may be TRBD1 (5 bases). V gave up 3 bases and J gave up 3 bases, with 20 bases separating them. The germline V gene encodes CDR1 KGHSH and CDR2 LQKENI. The CDR3 has 17 residues. CDR3 loop: CASSPGPGLERDTEAFF. The CDR3 nucleotides read TGTGCCAGCTCACCGGGGCCCGGGTTAGAAAGAGACACTGAAGCTTTCTTT.

This sequence joins TRBV5-1 and TRBJ2-4; D could derive from TRBD1 or TRBD2 (5 bases each). CDR1 is SGHRS and CDR2 is YFSETQ in the germline V gene. V was trimmed by 4 bases and J by 6 bases, leaving 17 bases between them. There are 15 residues in the CDR3. This CDR3 is CASSVGSSGGNIQYF. The CDR3 DNA sequence: TGCGCCAGCAGCGTCGGGTCTTCTGGGGGAAACATTCAGTACTTC.

The chain links TRBV6-5 to TRBJ1-2; D is ambiguous. The CDR3 spans 13 residues. V lost 6 bases, J lost 8 bases, and 16 bases lay in between. Germline loops: CDR1 MNHEY, CDR2 SVGAGI. The CDR3 is CASRSSGSYGYTF. DNA for the CDR3: TGTGCCAGCAGGAGTAGCGGCTCCTACGGCTACACCTTC.

The table lists this clonotype with a count of one. The rearrangement links TRBV2 to TRBJ2-6; no definite D call. Germline CDR1 and CDR2: SNHLY and FYNNEI. V was pared by 8 bases and J by 4 bases, with 6 bases between. The CDR3 has 12 amino acids. CDR3 bases: TGTGCCAGCGAACGGGGGGCCAACGTCCTGACTTTC. Translation gives CASERGANVLTF. The full variable domain, its missing parts supplied by reference TRBV2 and TRBJ2-6, is EPEVTQTPSHQVTQMGQEVILRCVPISNHLYFYWYRQILGQKVEFLVSFYNNEISEKSEIFDDQFSVERPDGSNFTLKIRSTKLEDSAMYFCASERGANVLTFGAGSRLTVL.

This clonotype was detected many times. V and J are TRBV5-8 and TRBJ2-6; D not resolved. The CDR3 has 15 amino acids. V was trimmed by 2 bases and J by 3 bases, leaving 9 bases between them. CDR1 is SGHTS, CDR2 YDEGEE, per germline. CDR3 sequence: CASSFPVGGANVLTF. The DNA for the CDR3 is TGTGCCAGCAGCTTCCCCGTGGGTGGGGCCAACGTCCTGACTTTC.

This clonotype showed up many times. The rearrangement joins TRBV5-5 to TRBJ2-3; 10 bases are a match to TRBD1. Germline V lookup: CDR1 SGHKS, CDR2 YYEKEE (reference sequence). The V segment lost 1 base and the J segment 8 bases; nucleotides outside the gene matches: 16. The CDR3 extends over 18 amino acids. In DNA, the CDR3 is TGTGCCAGCAGCTTGAACCTCCGGGACAGGGGTTCTCAGGGTACGCAGTATTTT. Translated, it gives CASSLNLRDRGSQGTQYF.

This clonotype came up many times. The genes are TRBV7-3 and TRBJ2-3; a possible D gene is TRBD1 (5 bases). CDR1 is SGHTA and CDR2 is FQGTGA in the germline V gene. This CDR3 has 17 amino acids. The germline V and J ends were trimmed by 2 bases and 0 bases, with 15 bases remaining between them. The CDR3 DNA is TGTGCCAGCAGCTTAGGGCAGGGCGATGCTAGCACAGATACGCAGTATTTT. Its translation is CASSLGQGDASTDTQYF.

The chain combines TRBV5-1 with TRBJ2-6; D remains ambiguous. V gave up 2 bases and J gave up 0 bases, with 6 bases separating them. This CDR3 region has 15 residues. Germline CDR1 reads SGHRS; CDR2 reads YFSETQ. Written as DNA, the CDR3 is TGCGCCAGCAGCTTCGGAGACTCTGGGGCCAACGTCCTGACTTTC. This codes for CASSFGDSGANVLTF. Using reference TRBV5-1 and TRBJ2-6 for the parts outside the CDR3, the full variable domain is KAGVTQTPRYLIKTRGQQVTLSCSPISGHRSVSWYQQTPGQGLQFLFEYFSETQRNKGNFPGRFSGRQFSNSRSEMNVSTLELGDSALYLCASSFGDSGANVLTFGAGSRLTVL.

This clonotype occurred once. A much larger clone lies one base from this, so it may be a read error. The chain uses TRBV18 and TRBJ1-2; no clear D gene. This CDR3 is built from 14 residues. The V end was cut by 2 bases, the J end by 3 bases, with 10 bases between. Germline-derived CDR1 and CDR2 are KGHSH and LQKENI. This CDR3 is CASSPNREDYGYTF. The CDR3 coding sequence is TGTGCCAGCTCACCAAATAGGGAAGACTATGGCTACACCTTC.

This clonotype appeared many times. This chain links TRBV7-8 with TRBJ2-7; TRBD1 is a possible D gene (5 bases). The V gene lost 1 base and the J gene lost 4 bases, with 8 bases spanning the gap. Per the germline V gene, CDR1 is SGHVS and CDR2 is FQNEAQ. The CDR3 runs to 13 residues. CDR3 region: CASSLGQKYEQYF. CDR3 nucleotide sequence: TGTGCCAGCAGCTTAGGACAGAAGTACGAGCAGTACTTC. The full variable domain, rest sourced from reference TRBV7-8 and TRBJ2-7, is GAGVSQSPRYKVAKRGQDVALRCDPISGHVSLFWYQQALGQGPEFLTYFQNEAQLDKSGLPSDRFFAERPEGSVSTLKIQRTQQEDSAVYLCASSLGQKYEQYFGPGTRLTVT.

This clonotype was recorded many times. The CDR3 sequence: CASSSGRSNTGELFF. For the CDR3, the DNA is TGTGCCAGCAGTTCAGGACGGTCGAACACCGGGGAGCTGTTTTTT. The chain links TRBV6-6 to TRBJ2-2; D not resolved. Germline V gene data show CDR1 as MNHNY and CDR2 as SVGAGI (reference sequence). The CDR3 is 15 amino acids. V lost 4 bases, J lost 0 bases, and 9 bases lay in between.

This clonotype showed up many times. V usage is TRBV15 and J usage is TRBJ1-2; TRBD1 is a possible D gene (5 bases). CDR1 is LNHNV and CDR2 is YYDKDF in the germline V gene (reference sequence). V lost 0 bases and J lost 6, with 11 bases in between. The CDR3 spans 14 residues. CDR3 DNA: TGTGCCACCAGCAGAGATCTTGAGGGGCATGGCTACACCTTC. This codes for CATSRDLEGHGYTF.

There are a few counts of this clonotype. The chain uses TRBV7-9 and TRBJ1-1; TRBD1 matches at 10 bases. This CDR3 region has 17 residues. CDR1 is SEHNR, CDR2 FQNEAQ, per germline (reference sequence). The trim removed 3 bases at V and 1 base at J, leaving 8 bases unmatched. Here the CDR3 DNA reads TGTGCCAGCAGCTTTAGTCGGACAGGGGGTTCGAACACTGAAGCTTTCTTT. It translates to CASSFSRTGGSNTEAFF.

This clonotype was counted at least ten times. V gene TRBV18 combines with J gene TRBJ1-2; the D gene is possibly TRBD1 (6 bases). The germline CDR1 and CDR2 sequences are KGHSH and LQKENI. The V end lost 3 bases, the J end lost 4 bases, and 12 bases lay between the germline ends. This CDR3 has 14 amino acids. This CDR3 is CASSPSGTTYGYTF. As DNA, the CDR3 is TGTGCCAGCTCACCGTCCGGGACAACCTATGGCTACACCTTC.

The table lists this clonotype with many counts. J is TRBJ2-5 and V is TRBV3-1; 8 nucleotides align to TRBD2. In germline, CDR1 is LGHDT, CDR2 YNNKEL (reference sequence). V lost 1 base to trimming and J lost 3 bases; unmatched junction nucleotides: 4. The CDR3 is 15 residues long. The CDR3: CASSQAGTRKETQYF. The CDR3 DNA sequence: TGTGCCAGCAGCCAAGCCGGGACTAGGAAAGAGACCCAGTACTTC.

This clonotype showed up many times. J is TRBJ1-3 and V is TRBV6-5; D gene ambiguous. This CDR3 has 14 residues. Germline V CDR1 and CDR2: MNHEY, SVGAGI. V lost 2 bases to trimming and J lost 3 bases, with 8 bases between them. The chain's CDR3 is CASSYASVGNTIYF. CDR3 DNA sequence: TGTGCCAGCAGTTACGCTTCAGTTGGAAACACCATATATTTT.

Written as DNA, the CDR3 is TGTGCCAGCTCACCACGTCAGGACAGCTATGGCTACACCTTC. It translates to CASSPRQDSYGYTF. This chain uses TRBV18 with TRBJ1-2; D possibly corresponds to TRBD1 (6 bases). V was shortened by 1 base and J by 4 bases, with 10 bases between the two germline ends. Germline assignment: CDR1 KGHSH and CDR2 LQKENI. The CDR3 is 14 amino acids.

This clonotype was counted ten times or more. The gene calls are TRBV4-1 and TRBJ1-5; 10 positions agree with TRBD1. Germline CDR1 and CDR2: MGHRA and YSYEKL. Germline trimming cut 6 bases from V and 1 base from J; bases unmatched to any gene: 12. This CDR3 comprises 18 residues. The CDR3 coding sequence is TGCGCCAGCAGTCGGACCCCGGGACAGGGGAAGAGCAATCAGCCCCAGCATTTT. It specifies CASSRTPGQGKSNQPQHF.

This clonotype appeared many times. One end of the junction does not line up with germline, which may come from a read error. The rearrangement joins TRBV25-1 to TRBJ2-3; D possibly matches TRBD1 or TRBD2 (5 bases each). Germline assignment: CDR1 MGHDK and CDR2 SYGVNS. This CDR3 has 12 residues. The CDR3 coding sequence is TGTGCCGGCAGGGACCGAACAGATACGCAGTATTTT. It specifies CAGRDRTDTQYF.

This clonotype was seen many times. It may be a read error: a sequence one base away is much more abundant. V usage is TRBV20-1 and J usage is TRBJ1-2; D may be TRBD1 (5 bases). With 3 bases removed from V and 6 bases from J, the gap between germline ends came to 26 bases. This CDR3 spans 17 amino acids. The germline V gene has CDR1 DFQATT and CDR2 SNEGSKA (reference sequence). This CDR3 is CSARLTGTWAGPDGYTF. The CDR3 nucleotides are TGCAGTGCTAGGTTAACAGGAACGTGGGCGGGACCGGATGGCTACACCTTC.

This sequence joins TRBV12-3 or TRBV12-4 and TRBJ2-2; D ambiguous. V dropped 3 bases and J dropped 0 bases, with 20 bases sitting between them. The CDR3 sequence is 19 residues long. In DNA form, the CDR3 reads TGTGCCAGCAGTTTCCCACCCCCGATACCGTTCGCGAACACCGGGGAGCTGTTTTTT. Translated, it gives CASSFPPPIPFANTGELFF.

Ten or more counts support this clonotype. The gene calls are TRBV30 and TRBJ2-3; 9 bases are shared with TRBD2. Germline V gives CDR1 GTSNPN, CDR2 SVGIG (reference sequence). CDR3 length: 16 residues. V shed 2 bases and J 0 bases; nucleotides not matched to a gene: 6. The CDR3 reads CAWSRRAGGSTDTQYF. DNA of the CDR3: TGTGCCTGGAGTCGGCGGGCGGGGGGGAGCACAGATACGCAGTATTTT.